This is a list of T cell receptor beta chains from one sample in a study of cytotoxic CD8 clonotypes in ibrutinib-treated CLL. Profiled with immunoSEQ multiplex PCR; TCRdb holds only in-frame clones, not every one. The sample consists of around 60,000 clones, approximately 62% of them appearing once. The sequencing used PBMCs, collected after 12 months of ibrutinib treatment. The receptors come from a human donor with chronic lymphocytic leukemia. Each CDR3 is given with its conserved first and last residue. The D gene is left open where the match is weak. Not every row has a clone size; where given, it reads once, few, many or a size class.

d_gene	abundance	j_gene	v_gene	CDR3nt	CDR3aa
TRBD1	many	TRBJ2-7	TRBV7-6	TGTGCCAGCAGCTTGGCCAGTGGACAGGGGGTGGAGCAGTACTTC	CASSLASGQGVEQYF
NA	NA	TRBJ2-7	TRBV30	TGTGCCTGGAGGGGGGAGTGGGGCTACGAGCAGTACTTC	CAWRGEWGYEQYF
NA	once	TRBJ2-5	TRBV6-5	TGTGCCAGCAGTTACCAAGGGGTAGCTCAAGAGACCCAGTACTTC	CASSYQGVAQETQYF
NA	NA	TRBJ2-7	TRBV19	TGTGCCAGTAGTATAGATCGGGTCTCCTACGAGCAGTACTTC	CASSIDRVSYEQYF
NA	once	TRBJ1-5	TRBV18	TGTGCCAGCTCACCACCTTCTCAGACAGTCCCCTATCAGCCCCAGCATTTT	CASSPPSQTVPYQPQHF
NA	few	TRBJ2-7	TRBV6-5	TGTGCCAGCAGTGAAAGGACCGCGAGGCAGTACTTC	CASSERTARQYF
NA	NA	TRBJ2-1	TRBV30	TGTGCCTGGAGTCCAGGAAGGAATGAGCAGTTCTTC	CAWSPGRNEQFF
TRBD1	NA	TRBJ2-5	TRBV28	TGTGCCAGCAGGACCTCGACAGGGGGCGAGTTGGAGACCCAGTACTTC	CASRTSTGGELETQYF
TRBD1	NA	TRBJ2-1	TRBV19	TGTGCCAGTAGAGACCGGGACAGAGGGATACAGTTCTTC	CASRDRDRGIQFF
TRBD2	NA	TRBJ2-6	TRBV27	TGTGCCAGCAGTCTCCTGGGACTAGCGGGTGACCTCCCTGGGGCCAACGTCCTGACTTTC	CASSLLGLAGDLPGANVLTF
NA	NA	TRBJ2-5	TRBV5-6	TGTGCCAGCAGCTTGAGACCGCTGAAAGAGACCCAGTACTTC	CASSLRPLKETQYF
TRBD2	NA	TRBJ2-3	TRBV29-1	TGCAGCGTTCTACTAGCGGCGAGGGAAGATACGCAGTATTTT	CSVLLAAREDTQYF
NA	many	TRBJ2-7	TRBV19	TGTGCCAGTAGTATAGCCCCCGGCCGGGGCGAGCAGTACTTC	CASSIAPGRGEQYF
NA	NA	TRBJ1-2	TRBV6-5	TGTGCCAGCAGACCCCGGGGAGCAAGCTATGGCTACACCTTC	CASRPRGASYGYTF
NA	NA	TRBJ2-3	TRBV2	TGTGCCAGCAGCCACCGGACAGTTGCGCAGTATTTT	CASSHRTVAQYF
NA	many	TRBJ2-4	TRBV28	TGTGCCAGCAAGGGGCCGGCCGGGCTAGCCAAAAACATTCAGTACTTC	CASKGPAGLAKNIQYF
NA	NA	TRBJ2-7	TRBV7-2	TGTGCCAGCAGCGACGGTACACGGGACTCCTACGAGCAGTACTTC	CASSDGTRDSYEQYF
NA	few	TRBJ1-2	TRBV6-5	TGTGCCAGCAGGCGCGGGTGGGGCTATGGCTACACCTTC	CASRRGWGYGYTF
NA	NA	TRBJ1-5	TRBV28	TGTGCCAGCCTTACAGCGAATCAGCCCCAGCATTTT	CASLTANQPQHF
TRBD2	NA	TRBJ2-7	TRBV7-8	TGTGCCAGCAGCCCCCGGCGGGGGTACGAGCAGTACTTC	CASSPRRGYEQYF
NA	NA	TRBJ2-2	TRBV5-1	TGCGCCAGCAGGGGCGCAGGGAACACCGGGGAGCTGTTTTTT	CASRGAGNTGELFF
NA	NA	TRBJ1-2	TRBV6-5	TGTGCCAGCAGGGGGCCGGGGAGGGTGGTCTATGGCTACACCTTC	CASRGPGRVVYGYTF
NA	once	TRBJ1-3	TRBV6-5	TGTGCCAGCAGTGGGGGGAGCTCTGGAAACACCATATATTTT	CASSGGSSGNTIYF
TRBD2	NA	TRBJ2-7	TRBV30	TGTGCCTGGAGGGCCGGCGGGAGCTCCTACGAGCAGTACTTC	CAWRAGGSSYEQYF
NA	few	TRBJ2-5	TRBV11-2	TGTGCCAGCAGCTTAAGGCCATCGGTAAATTGGGAGACCCAGTACTTC	CASSLRPSVNWETQYF
NA	many	TRBJ2-6	TRBV18	TGTGCCAGCTCACATACTACTGCTTCTGGGGCCAACGTCCTGACTTTC	CASSHTTASGANVLTF
NA	NA	TRBJ1-4	TRBV18	TGTGCCAGCTCACCAGGGAATGAAAAACTGTTTTTT	CASSPGNEKLFF
NA	few	TRBJ2-5	TRBV4-2	TGTGCCAGCAGCCAAGTGCTATCAGATCCCCAGCACTTC	CASSQVLSDPQHF
NA	few	TRBJ1-4	TRBV27	TGTGCCAGCAGTTCTTTTGGACTACCTAATGAAAAACTGTTTTTT	CASSSFGLPNEKLFF
NA	few	TRBJ2-1	TRBV5-4	TGTGCCAGCAGCTTGCCGGGCGGTACGTACAATGAGCAGTTCTTC	CASSLPGGTYNEQFF
TRBD2	NA	TRBJ2-3	TRBV9	TGTGCCAGCAGCGAGGTCGCGGGAGGTGCGACAGATACGCAGTATTTT	CASSEVAGGATDTQYF
TRBD2	NA	TRBJ2-3	TRBV5-1	TGCGCCAGCAGCTCCGGGACTAGTCACACAGATACGCAGTATTTT	CASSSGTSHTDTQYF
TRBD1	NA	TRBJ2-7	TRBV2	TGTGCCAGCAGTAACACAGGGGTCAACGAGCAGTACTTC	CASSNTGVNEQYF
TRBD2	NA	TRBJ2-7	TRBV28	TGTGCGAGTGAGTTGACTAGCGGGAGCTCCTACGAGCAGTACTTC	CASELTSGSSYEQYF
NA	few	TRBJ1-1	TRBV29-1	TGCAGCGCACGGAGGTTACAGAACACTGAAGCTTTCTTT	CSARRLQNTEAFF
NA	NA	TRBJ1-2	TRBV5-1	TGCGCCAGCAGCCGGAGGGGCCGCTATGGCTACACCTTC	CASSRRGRYGYTF
TRBD1	few	TRBJ2-7	TRBV18	TGTGCCAGCTCACCGGGACAGGGACTCGAGCAGTACTTC	CASSPGQGLEQYF
NA	NA	TRBJ2-1	TRBV5-4	TGTGCCAGCAGCTTAGGTCAGGGGCGTTCCAATGAGCAGTTCTTC	CASSLGQGRSNEQFF
NA	NA	TRBJ1-2	TRBV11-2	TGTGCCAGCAGCTTAGATCGGGGGTCCTCTGGCTACACCTTC	CASSLDRGSSGYTF
TRBD1	NA	TRBJ1-2	TRBV18	TGTGCCAGCTCACCAGGGCCGGGACAGGGTATTTATTGGATAGGCTACACCTTC	CASSPGPGQGIYWIGYTF
TRBD1	NA	TRBJ1-6	TRBV7-8	TGTGCCAGCAGCAGCGGACAGGTGAATTCACCCCTCCACTTT	CASSSGQVNSPLHF
NA	many	TRBJ1-5	TRBV4-2	TGTGCCAGCAGCCAAGCTGGGCAGGGGAGCAATCAGCCCCAGCATTTT	CASSQAGQGSNQPQHF
NA	few	TRBJ1-3	TRBV9	TGTGCCAGCAGCGTAATCCCCGGTGGGGGGGCTGGAAACACCATATATTTT	CASSVIPGGGAGNTIYF
TRBD2	NA	TRBJ2-3	TRBV5-4	TGTGCCAGCAGCCCCTGGACTAGCTCGAGGCGTACGCAGTATTTT	CASSPWTSSRRTQYF
NA	few	TRBJ2-1	TRBV5-6	TGTGCCAGCAACCTAACCCGACTAGAGCAGTTCTTC	CASNLTRLEQFF
TRBD2	NA	TRBJ2-1	TRBV7-9	TGTGCCAGCAGCCGGGGCGGGAGAGGCAATGAGCAGTTCTTC	CASSRGGRGNEQFF